This T cell receptor (beta chain) was observed in a study of blood T cell repertoires in COVID-19. In the study overall: The samples span acute and convalescent COVID-19 from the United States, Italy and Spain. Nucleic acid was either cDNA or gDNA, and it came from T cells, B-cell-depleted T cells, or PBMCs.

In the authors' workflow: Scientists estimated how many nucleated cells there were by amplifying reference gene primers. The protocol was immunoSEQ multiplex PCR, while the TCRdb copy is restricted to in-frame clones and leaves out a portion. That table is the source of V, J and clone size, and D and trimming were worked out from the DNA. The sample yields some 350,000 clones, 90% seen once. Only one count was recorded for this clone. V lost 2 bases and J 1 base, leaving 8 bases between the germline ends. This CDR3 is built from 15 residues. Germline lookup yields CDR1 SGHTA and CDR2 FQGTGA. The sample was peripheral blood. The chain combines TRBV7-3 with TRBJ2-2; no clear D gene. This clonotype was sampled from a young man with active or convalescent COVID-19. Here the CDR3 reads CASSLGQMNTGELFF. CDR3 nucleotide sequence: TGTGCCAGCAGCTTAGGGCAGATGAACACCGGGGAGCTGTTTTTT.